Listed below are T cell receptor beta chains from one sample, sequenced in a study of blood T cell repertoires in COVID-19. Sequencing used immunoSEQ multiplex PCR; TCRdb keeps in-frame clones, though not all of them. The data hold some 130,000 clones, with about 70% observed a single time. The specimen was peripheral blood. These TCRs come from an elderly man with acute or convalescent COVID-19. Each CDR3 is given with its conserved first and last residue. The D gene is left open where the match is weak. The listing skips clone size in some rows; elsewhere it reads once, few, many or a size class.

J,V,D,size,DNA,CDR3
TRBJ1-1,TRBV2,TRBD1,NA,TGTGCCAGCGGTAAGGGGGCATCAGGCACTGAAGCTTTCTTT,CASGKGASGTEAFF
TRBJ1-1,TRBV15,NA,NA,TGTGCCACCAGCAGGGGGCAGGACACTGAAGCTTTCTTT,CATSRGQDTEAFF
TRBJ1-4,TRBV4-3,TRBD1,NA,TGCGCCAGCAGCCCGGGACAGGGGGATGAAAAACTGTTTTTT,CASSPGQGDEKLFF
TRBJ1-6,TRBV20-1,NA,NA,TGCAGTGCTAGTCGGGGGAATACCCGGAATTCACCCCTCCACTTT,CSASRGNTRNSPLHF
TRBJ2-7,TRBV2,TRBD1,NA,TGTGCCAGCAGGGACAGGTCATTCGGTAGCTACGAGCAGTACTTC,CASRDRSFGSYEQYF
TRBJ1-3,TRBV19,TRBD1,NA,TGTGCCAGTAGTCCTCAACCGGACAGGGCTGGAAACACCATATATTTT,CASSPQPDRAGNTIYF
TRBJ2-2,TRBV6-5,NA,NA,TGTGCCAGCATGGCTGGGAACACCGGGGAGCTGTTTTTT,CASMAGNTGELFF
TRBJ2-3,TRBV2,NA,NA,TGTGCCAGCAGTCCGAGTTTTACGCAGTATTTT,CASSPSFTQYF
TRBJ2-2,TRBV7-2,NA,few,TGTGCCAGCAGCTTACACTTGCAGGGGTGGGGGGAGCTGTTTTTT,CASSLHLQGWGELFF
TRBJ1-5,TRBV24-1,TRBD1,once,TGTGCCACCAGGGGACAGGGGAAGAATCAGCCCCAGCATTTT,CATRGQGKNQPQHF
TRBJ1-2,TRBV3-1/TRBV3-2,TRBD1,few,TGTGCCAGCAGCCAAACTCAGGGGACAGGATATGGCTACACCTTC,CASSQTQGTGYGYTF
TRBJ2-3,TRBV6-2/TRBV6-3,NA,NA,TGTGCCAGCAGTTACTCGATGGGCCTAGCGTATAGCACAGATACGCAGTATTTT,CASSYSMGLAYSTDTQYF
TRBJ2-5,TRBV27,NA,NA,TGTGCCAGCAGAAGCGGAGAGACCCAGTACTTC,CASRSGETQYF
TRBJ1-6,TRBV2,NA,NA,TGTGCCAGCAGTGAAGCGCCGACGGGGAATTCACCCCTCCACTTT,CASSEAPTGNSPLHF
TRBJ1-6,TRBV30,NA,few,TGTGCCTGGAGTGTACTGTCCAATTCACCCCTCCACTTT,CAWSVLSNSPLHF
TRBJ2-6,TRBV6-2/TRBV6-3,TRBD1,NA,TGTGCCAGCAGCCGTGACAGGGGTTCGGCTGGGGCCAACGTCCTGACTTTC,CASSRDRGSAGANVLTF
TRBJ1-2,TRBV6-2/TRBV6-3,TRBD1,NA,TGTGCCAGCAGTTCCAGGGGGACGGCCTATGGCTACACCTTC,CASSSRGTAYGYTF
TRBJ1-2,TRBV9,TRBD1,once,TGTGCCAGCAGCGTAGAACAGGGGTATGGCTACACCTTC,CASSVEQGYGYTF
TRBJ1-1,TRBV7-6,TRBD1,NA,TGTGCCAGCAGCTTTACAGGGGCGGAAGCTTTCTTT,CASSFTGAEAFF
TRBJ1-4,TRBV5-6,NA,NA,TGTGCCAGCAGCCCCGGGATCGGGGAAAAACTGTTTTTT,CASSPGIGEKLFF
TRBJ1-6,TRBV12-3/TRBV12-4,NA,NA,TGTGCCAGCAGCTTCCTTCGGGGGTCACCCCTCCACTTT,CASSFLRGSPLHF
TRBJ1-2,TRBV29-1,NA,NA,TGCAGCGTTGAGGGCAAACAGGGCTATGGCTACACCTTC,CSVEGKQGYGYTF
TRBJ1-2,TRBV5-6,NA,NA,TGTGCCAGCAGCTTGATAAGGGGGGGCTACACCTTC,CASSLIRGGYTF
TRBJ2-7,TRBV7-9,NA,NA,TGTGCCAGCAGTGGACAGAGCTACGAGCAGTACTTC,CASSGQSYEQYF
TRBJ2-1,TRBV19,TRBD2,NA,TGTGCCAGTAGTTACGCTAGCGGGGGCCTTGGTAATGAGCAGTTCTTC,CASSYASGGLGNEQFF
TRBJ2-3,TRBV20-1,NA,NA,TGCAGTGCTAGTTTTGGCGGGGGCGGCACAGATACGCAGTATTTT,CSASFGGGGTDTQYF
TRBJ2-2,TRBV18,NA,NA,TGTGCCAGCTCACCAGCAGGGCTCTACACCGGGGAGCTGTTTTTT,CASSPAGLYTGELFF
TRBJ1-1,TRBV14,NA,few,TGTGCCAGCAGCCGCCCCCAGCGTATGAACACTGAAGCTTTCTTT,CASSRPQRMNTEAFF
TRBJ1-1,TRBV5-1,NA,NA,TGCGCCAGCAGCTTAGGGGGAAACATGAACACTGAAGCTTTCTTT,CASSLGGNMNTEAFF
TRBJ1-2,TRBV2,TRBD1,NA,TGTGCCAGCAGTATAGGACAGGTGTGGGATGGCTACACCTTC,CASSIGQVWDGYTF
TRBJ1-6,TRBV4-2,TRBD1,few,TGTGCCAGCAGGCCAGGGGGCTCCTATAATTCACCCCTCCACTTT,CASRPGGSYNSPLHF
TRBJ1-2,TRBV27,TRBD1,NA,TGTGCCAGCAGGCAGATGGGACAGCTCAGGAGCTACACCTTC,CASRQMGQLRSYTF
TRBJ1-4,TRBV6-5,NA,NA,TGTGCCAGCAGTTACCGGCGGCCTCCTAATGAAAAACTGTTTTTT,CASSYRRPPNEKLFF
TRBJ2-7,TRBV18,NA,NA,TGTGCCAGCTCACCAGCAGCCTCGGGGAACGAGCAGTACTTC,CASSPAASGNEQYF
TRBJ2-7,TRBV6-5,NA,NA,TGTGCCAGCAAACCCACAGACTCCTACGAGCAGTACTTC,CASKPTDSYEQYF
TRBJ2-2,TRBV4-1,TRBD1,NA,TGCGCCAGCAGCCGCGACAGGGGAATTTCAACCGGGGAGCTGTTTTTT,CASSRDRGISTGELFF
TRBJ2-4,TRBV24-1,NA,NA,TGTGCCACCAGTGATTCGGGCAGAGGGAACATTCAGTACTTC,CATSDSGRGNIQYF
TRBJ1-5,TRBV7-2,NA,NA,TGTGCCAGCAGCTCGGGGGGGGGAAGTCAGCCCCAGCATTTT,CASSSGGGSQPQHF
TRBJ1-2,TRBV4-3,NA,few,TGCGCCAGCAGCCAAGCCCTAACAGGGAATGGCTACACCTTC,CASSQALTGNGYTF
TRBJ2-5,TRBV7-9,TRBD1,many,TGTGCCAGCAGAAAGGGGACAGGGTATCAAGAGACCCAGTACTTC,CASRKGTGYQETQYF
TRBJ1-6,TRBV2,NA,NA,TGTGCCATCCGATCGGAGACGGTGATTAATTCACCCCTCCACTTT,CAIRSETVINSPLHF
TRBJ2-2,TRBV19,NA,NA,TGTGCCAGTAGTAGGGGCTTGACCGGGGAGCTGTTTTTT,CASSRGLTGELFF
TRBJ1-1,TRBV9,NA,NA,TGTGCCAGCGGTGACAGCTACACTGAAGCTTTCTTT,CASGDSYTEAFF
TRBJ1-4,TRBV19,NA,NA,TGTGCCAGCCGGGGGGCGGGGGAAAAACTGTTTTTT,CASRGAGEKLFF
TRBJ2-5,TRBV5-4,NA,NA,TGTGCCAGCAGCTTGGGCGGGGTAGCACAAGAGACCCAGTACTTC,CASSLGGVAQETQYF
TRBJ1-5,TRBV19,TRBD1,NA,TGTGCCAGTAGCCTCGACAGGGCATACCAGCCCCAGCATTTT,CASSLDRAYQPQHF
TRBJ1-2,TRBV6-2/TRBV6-3,NA,few,TGTGCCAGCAGTTACTCGTCCGCTACTTATGGCTACACCTTC,CASSYSSATYGYTF
TRBJ1-5,TRBV5-8,NA,NA,TGTGCCAGCAGCCGGCTGACAGCTCAGCCCCAGCATTTT,CASSRLTAQPQHF
TRBJ2-1,TRBV5-8,NA,NA,TGTGCCAGCCCTTTGGGAGGCAATGAGCAGTTCTTC,CASPLGGNEQFF
TRBJ2-2,TRBV11-3,TRBD1,NA,TGTGCCAGCAGCTTAGATTCGGGGACAGGGGGGACCGGGGAGCTGTTTTTT,CASSLDSGTGGTGELFF
TRBJ1-6,TRBV6-6,TRBD1,many,TGTGCCAGCAGCCCCGGACAGGTCCTAGGGCCCCTCCACTTT,CASSPGQVLGPLHF
TRBJ1-5,TRBV7-9,TRBD1,NA,TGTGCCAGCAGTTTTCGGGACAGGGGCGCAAGAAGGCAGCCCCAGCATTTT,CASSFRDRGARRQPQHF
TRBJ2-2,TRBV7-2,NA,NA,TGTGCCAGCAGCCGGAGCGTCACCGGGGAGCTGTTTTTT,CASSRSVTGELFF
TRBJ1-2,TRBV2,NA,few,TGTGCCAGCAGTGAAGCAGGGGCAGAGGTGGGCTACACCTTC,CASSEAGAEVGYTF
TRBJ1-4,TRBV28,NA,NA,TGTGCCAGCAGTCGAGGCCCTAATGAAAAACTGTTTTTT,CASSRGPNEKLFF
TRBJ2-3,TRBV7-2,NA,NA,TGTGCCAGCAGCTTAGGGTTAGGGGCACGCACAGATACGCAGTATTTT,CASSLGLGARTDTQYF
TRBJ1-5,TRBV28,NA,NA,TGTGCCAGCAGTTTGCGTGATCAGCCCCAGCATTTT,CASSLRDQPQHF